These 29 T cell receptor beta chains originate from one sample sequenced in a study of T cell responses to AZD1222 COVID-19 vaccine. Here immunoSEQ multiplex PCR was the method, and the copy in TCRdb shows in-frame clones only, minus some. The sample lists 99,000 or so clones; roughly 80% were seen once. The sample consisted of peripheral blood, taken on day 0 of AZD1222 vaccination. These receptors came from an adult in good health.

The chain joins TRBV21-1 to TRBJ1-6; the D call TRBD1 from the table was never checked on the DNA. TRBV21-1 constitutes a pseudogene. The CDR3 is 13 residues long. The CDR3 spells CASSNRQPIPLHF. In nucleotides, the CDR3 is TGTGCCAGCAGCAATAGACAGCCAATACCCCTCCACTTT.

The V gene is TRBV6-5, the J gene TRBJ1-3; D gene uncertain. This CDR3 spans 14 amino acids. Germline values: CDR1 MNHEY, CDR2 SVGAGI. Trimming took off 5 bases at V and 0 bases at J, with 8 bases between the two ends. CDR3 protein: CASSQSNSGNTIYF. CDR3 nucleotide sequence: TGTGCCAGCAGTCAGAGTAACTCTGGAAACACCATATATTTT.

This chain links TRBV5-1 with TRBJ1-2, with D perhaps TRBD1 (6 bases). Trimming took off 0 bases at V and 7 bases at J, with 13 bases between the two ends. The CDR3 sequence is 14 residues long. The germline CDR1 and CDR2 sequences are SGHRS and YFSETQ. Here the CDR3 reads CASSLETGSSGYTF. The CDR3 DNA is TGCGCCAGCAGCTTGGAAACAGGGTCTAGTGGCTACACCTTC.

This sequence joins TRBV5-1 and TRBJ2-7; 7 bases are a match to TRBD2. Germline CDR1 and CDR2: SGHRS and YFSETQ. The CDR3 sequence is 14 residues long. V trimming: 1 base; J trimming: 3 bases; junction bases outside the gene matches: 4. CDR3: CASSLRLANYEQYF. The DNA for the CDR3 is TGCGCCAGCAGCTTGAGACTAGCCAACTACGAGCAGTACTTC.

The chain employs TRBV10-1 and TRBJ2-1; TRBD2 agrees at 7 bases. J lost 6 bases, V lost 8 bases, and 10 bases had no gene match. This CDR3 spans 14 amino acids. In germline, CDR1 is WNHNN, CDR2 SYGVQD (reference sequence). In DNA form, the CDR3 reads TGCGCCAGCCGGGGGGAAAGGGGCTCCAATGAGCAGTTCTTC. Translating it yields CASRGERGSNEQFF.

The rearrangement joins TRBV6-1 to TRBJ2-7; unclear D gene. Germline V lookup: CDR1 MNHNS, CDR2 SASEGT. The CDR3 totals 14 residues. Trimming took off 0 bases at V and 4 bases at J, with 10 bases between the two ends. In DNA, the CDR3 is TGTGCCAGCAGTGAAGCGCTTCGTGGTTACGAGCAGTACTTC. Protein product: CASSEALRGYEQYF.

The J gene is TRBJ1-6, the V gene TRBV28, with a possible D match to TRBD1 (5 bases). This CDR3 is 19 amino acids long. Trimming removed 5 bases from V and 1 base from J, with 21 bases in between. Germline V gene sequence: CDR1 MDHEN, CDR2 SYDVKM. CDR3 loop: CASSPPHYRGGSYNSPLHF. CDR3 nucleotides: TGTGCCAGCAGTCCACCACATTACCGTGGGGGGTCCTATAATTCACCCCTCCACTTT.

This clone was detected once. The chain employs TRBV14 and TRBJ2-1; 11 nucleotides agree with TRBD2. The CDR3 runs 18 residues. The germline CDR1 and CDR2 sequences are SGHDN and FVKESK. J lost 9 bases, V lost 0 bases, and 13 bases had no gene match. The CDR3 sequence is CASSQEPFSGGARGEQFF. Here the CDR3 DNA reads TGTGCCAGCAGCCAAGAACCCTTTAGCGGGGGGGCGAGGGGTGAGCAGTTCTTC.

The chain joins TRBV6-2 or TRBV6-3 to TRBJ1-6, with 8 bases lining up with TRBD1. From germline, CDR1 is MNHEY and CDR2 SVGEGT. The CDR3 is 17 residues long. The junction had 9 bases not matched to a gene; V was cut back by 6 bases and J by 2 bases. CDR3 protein: CASSRDRGRAYNSPLHF. The CDR3 DNA sequence: TGTGCCAGCAGCCGCGACAGGGGAAGAGCCTATAATTCACCCCTCCACTTT.

The chain has TRBV27 and TRBJ2-3, with D hard to call. V was pared by 0 bases and J by 5 bases, with 12 bases between. The CDR3 is 15 amino acids. Germline V CDR1 and CDR2: MNHEY, SMNVEV (reference sequence). CDR3: CASSLSIGLGDTQYF. The CDR3 coding sequence is TGTGCCAGCAGTTTATCAATAGGTTTAGGAGATACGCAGTATTTT.

The chain recombines TRBV10-3 with TRBJ1-2; TRBD1 is a possible D gene (5 bases). Germline CDR1 and CDR2: ENHRY and SYGVKD. The ends were cut back, 6 bases at V and 3 bases at J, with 17 bases in the middle. This CDR3 region has 15 residues. Here the CDR3 reads CAIRTGTESYYGYTF. CDR3 DNA sequence: TGTGCCATCAGAACCGGGACGGAGTCGTACTATGGCTACACCTTC.

J is TRBJ2-1 and V is TRBV18, with TRBD2 matching 9 bases. Germline CDR1 is KGHSH and CDR2 is LQKENI. The CDR3 runs to 15 residues. V trimming: 2 bases; J trimming: 4 bases; junction bases outside the gene matches: 3. In DNA form, the CDR3 reads TGTGCCAGCTCACCATCCCTAGCGGGGTACAATGAGCAGTTCTTC. This gives the protein CASSPSLAGYNEQFF.

This chain uses TRBV5-1 with TRBJ2-1; D is uncertain. Germline CDR1 is SGHRS and CDR2 is YFSETQ. There are 15 residues in the CDR3. Trimming took 2 bases from V and 5 from J, leaving 14 bases between them. The CDR3 protein is CASSFESRTNNEQFF. The DNA for the CDR3 is TGCGCCAGCAGCTTTGAGAGTCGAACAAACAATGAGCAGTTCTTC.

The chain has TRBV20-1 and TRBJ2-3, with D tentatively TRBD2 (5 bases). CDR3 size: 11 residues. Trimming took 4 bases from V and 7 from J, leaving 9 bases between them. Germline V lookup: CDR1 DFQATT, CDR2 SNEGSKA (reference sequence). CDR3 DNA sequence: TGCAGTGCTAACGGACTGAATACGCAGTATTTT. Translating gives CSANGLNTQYF.

The chain carries TRBV7-2 and TRBJ1-2, with no clear D. V was pared by 5 bases and J by 7 bases, with 11 bases between. CDR3 length: 12 amino acids. CDR1 is SGHTA, CDR2 FQGNSA, per germline. CDR3 region: CASSPTGSGYTF. The CDR3 nucleotides are TGTGCCAGCAGCCCTACGGGATCTGGCTACACCTTC.

The CDR3 region is CASSTSRSYEQYF. DNA for the CDR3: TGTGCCAGTAGTACCTCTAGGTCCTACGAGCAGTACTTC. This sequence joins TRBV19 and TRBJ2-7; no reliable D call. The V and J ends lost 4 bases and 1 base respectively, with 8 bases between them. CDR1 and CDR2 from the germline V gene are LNHDA and SQIVND (reference sequence). The CDR3 is 13 residues long. Supplemented by reference TRBV19 and TRBJ2-7, the full variable domain reads DGGITQSPKYLFRKEGQNVTLSCEQNLNHDAMYWYRQDPGQGLRLIYYSQIVNDFQKGDIAEGYSVSREKKESFPLTVTSAQKNPTAFYLCASSTSRSYEQYFGPGTRLTVT.

This chain uses TRBV18 with TRBJ1-2; a possible D gene is TRBD1 (5 bases). The CDR3 extends over 14 amino acids. Germline loops: CDR1 KGHSH, CDR2 LQKENI. V dropped 3 bases and J dropped 8 bases, with 16 bases sitting between them. The CDR3 DNA reads as TGTGCCAGCTCACCGGAAGTCAGGAGGGACGGCTACACCTTC. This translates into CASSPEVRRDGYTF.

This clone was detected only a few times. The chain employs TRBV27 and TRBJ2-1; TRBD2 agrees at 7 bases. The CDR3 contains 14 residues. The V segment lost 9 bases and the J segment 4 bases; nucleotides outside the gene matches: 9. CDR1 is MNHEY and CDR2 is SMNVEV in the germline V gene (reference sequence). The CDR3 protein is CASWPGGVYNEQFF. Written as DNA, the CDR3 is TGTGCCAGTTGGCCGGGGGGAGTGTACAATGAGCAGTTCTTC.

The count of this clone is one. V usage is TRBV10-3 and J usage is TRBJ1-1, with a tentative D call TRBD1 (6 bases). The length of the CDR3 is 16 residues. The ends were cut back, 2 bases at V and 0 bases at J, with 13 bases in the middle. Germline V lookup: CDR1 ENHRY, CDR2 SYGVKD. CDR3 residues: CAISEARGPLNTEAFF. In DNA, the CDR3 is TGTGCCATCAGTGAGGCCCGGGGGCCTCTGAACACTGAAGCTTTCTTT.

The chain couples TRBV19 to TRBJ2-2; maybe TRBD1 (5 bases). The germline V and J ends were trimmed by 5 bases and 2 bases, with 12 bases remaining between them. The CDR3 contains 15 residues. The germline CDR1 and CDR2 sequences are LNHDA and SQIVND (reference sequence). CDR3 protein: CASSLQVGNTGELFF. The CDR3 nucleotides read TGTGCCAGTAGTTTACAGGTCGGAAACACCGGGGAGCTGTTTTTT.

The chain joins TRBV6-2 or TRBV6-3 to TRBJ1-1; 7 nucleotides align to TRBD1. The CDR3 is 14 residues long. Losses at the gene ends were 2 bases for V and 7 bases for J; bases not matched to a gene: 7. Germline-derived CDR1 and CDR2 are MNHEY and SVGEGT. CDR3 bases: TGTGCCAGCAGTTACCAAGCAGGGGGGAGTGAAGCTTTCTTT. Amino acid sequence: CASSYQAGGSEAFF.

The chain is built from TRBV30 and TRBJ1-1; D call uncertain. CDR1 and CDR2 from the germline V gene are GTSNPN and SVGIG (reference sequence). This CDR3 is 15 amino acids long. V gave up 1 base and J gave up 0 bases, with 12 bases separating them. DNA of the CDR3: TGTGCCTGGAGTGGCTACGGGAGAGTGAACACTGAAGCTTTCTTT. Protein: CAWSGYGRVNTEAFF.

This clone was found a few times. The V gene is TRBV13, the J gene TRBJ1-2, with TRBD1 as a possible D gene (6 bases). The CDR3 runs 14 residues. V lost 3 bases to trimming and J lost 3 bases, with 11 bases between them. Per the germline V gene, CDR1 is PRHDT and CDR2 is FYEKMQ (reference sequence). The CDR3: CASSLNRVDYGYTF. The DNA of the CDR3 is TGTGCCAGCAGCTTGAACAGGGTGGACTATGGCTACACCTTC. Full variable domain (rest looked up from reference TRBV13 and TRBJ1-2): AAGVIQSPRHLIKEKRETATLKCYPIPRHDTVYWYQQGPGQDPQFLISFYEKMQSDKGSIPDRFSAQQFSDYHSELNMSSLELGDSALYFCASSLNRVDYGYTFGSGTRLTVV.

The CDR3 DNA reads as TGTGCCAGCAGTTTAGGGGGGTCGGGTGGCTACACCTTC. This sequence encodes CASSLGGSGGYTF. The chain has TRBV12-3 or TRBV12-4 and TRBJ1-2, with D perhaps matching TRBD1 (5 bases). V lost 1 base and J 7 bases, leaving 10 bases between the germline ends. The CDR3 extends over 13 amino acids.

This clone was observed a few times. The chain employs TRBV18 and TRBJ1-1; 7 bases map to TRBD1. With 3 bases clipped from V and 0 bases from J, the junction kept 10 bases outside the gene matches. The CDR3 covers 17 residues. Germline CDR1 KGHSH, CDR2 LQKENI. CDR3 sequence: CASSPIGTVFMNTEAFF. CDR3 nucleotide sequence: TGTGCCAGCTCACCCATCGGGACAGTATTTATGAACACTGAAGCTTTCTTT.

CDR3 in DNA: TGTGCCAGCAGTTACCGTCAGGACACCGGGGAGCTGTTTTTT. It specifies CASSYRQDTGELFF. The chain recombines TRBV6-2 or TRBV6-3 with TRBJ2-2; D remains unclear. Trimming cost V 2 bases and J 3 bases, with 7 bases left between them. CDR1 is MNHEY and CDR2 is SVGEGT in the germline V gene. CDR3 length: 14 amino acids.

This chain connects TRBV19 to TRBJ2-7; 8 bases align to TRBD1. This CDR3 has 14 amino acids. With 5 bases clipped from V and 3 bases from J, the junction kept 6 bases outside the gene matches. The V gene's germline CDR1 is LNHDA and CDR2 SQIVND (reference sequence). CDR3 loop: CASSLTGGIYEQYF. The CDR3 region has the DNA TGTGCCAGTAGTTTAACAGGGGGTATCTACGAGCAGTACTTC.

This chain uses TRBV28 with TRBJ1-2; D unclear. The germline gives CDR1 MDHEN, CDR2 SYDVKM. V lost 5 bases to trimming and J lost 1 base, with 2 bases between them. The CDR3 extends over 11 amino acids. The CDR3 DNA reads as TGTGCCAGCAGTCTTAACTATGGCTACACCTTC. It encodes CASSLNYGYTF.

The chain has TRBV19 and TRBJ1-1, with no clear D. This CDR3 is built from 12 residues. CDR1 is LNHDA, CDR2 SQIVND, per germline (reference sequence). V lost 5 bases to trimming and J lost 7 bases, with 11 bases between them. The CDR3 protein is CASSSTRIEAFF. CDR3 DNA: TGTGCCAGTAGTTCGACACGGATTGAAGCTTTCTTT. The complete variable domain, with remaining parts taken from reference TRBV19 and TRBJ1-1, reads DGGITQSPKYLFRKEGQNVTLSCEQNLNHDAMYWYRQDPGQGLRLIYYSQIVNDFQKGDIAEGYSVSREKKESFPLTVTSAQKNPTAFYLCASSSTRIEAFFGQGTRLTVV.